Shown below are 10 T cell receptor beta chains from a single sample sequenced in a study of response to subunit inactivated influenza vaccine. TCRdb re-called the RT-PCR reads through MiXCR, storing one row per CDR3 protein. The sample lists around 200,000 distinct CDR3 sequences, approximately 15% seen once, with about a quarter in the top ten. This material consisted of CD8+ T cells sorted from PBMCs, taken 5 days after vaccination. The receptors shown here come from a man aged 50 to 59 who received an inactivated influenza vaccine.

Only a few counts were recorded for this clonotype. The CDR3 nucleotides read TGTGCCAGCAGTTTTTACCGAGACTACGAGCAGTACTTC. Its translation: CASSFYRDYEQYF. The V and J genes are TRBV28 and TRBJ2-7; no clear D gene. The length of the CDR3 is 13 residues. V was trimmed by 3 bases and J by 3 bases, leaving 9 bases between them. Germline CDR1 MDHEN, CDR2 SYDVKM.

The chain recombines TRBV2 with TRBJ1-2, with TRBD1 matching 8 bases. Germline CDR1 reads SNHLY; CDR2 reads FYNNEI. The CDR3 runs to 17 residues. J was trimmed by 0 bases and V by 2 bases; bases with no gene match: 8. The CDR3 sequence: CASSEFRGPSSNYGYTF. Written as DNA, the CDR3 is TGTGCCAGCAGTGAATTCAGGGGGCCCTCATCTAACTATGGCTACACCTTC.

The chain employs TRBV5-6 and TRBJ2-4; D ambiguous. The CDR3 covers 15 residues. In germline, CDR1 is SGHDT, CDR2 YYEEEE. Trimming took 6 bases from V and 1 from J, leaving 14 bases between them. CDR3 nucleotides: TGTGCCAGCACCCCGGGCCCTGGGGCCAAAAACATTCAGTACTTC. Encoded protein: CASTPGPGAKNIQYF. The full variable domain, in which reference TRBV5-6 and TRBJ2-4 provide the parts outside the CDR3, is DAGVTQSPTHLIKTRGQQVTLRCSPKSGHDTVSWYQQALGQGPQFIFQYYEEEERQRGNFPDRFSGHQFPNYSSELNVNALLLGDSALYLCASTPGPGAKNIQYFGAGTRLSVL.

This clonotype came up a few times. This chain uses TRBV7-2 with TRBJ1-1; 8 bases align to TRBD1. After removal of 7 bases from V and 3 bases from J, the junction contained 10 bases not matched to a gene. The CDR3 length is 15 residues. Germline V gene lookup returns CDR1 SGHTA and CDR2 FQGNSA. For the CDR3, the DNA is TGTGCCAGCACCACAGGGGGGTTCGGGTACACTGAAGCTTTCTTT. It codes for CASTTGGFGYTEAFF.

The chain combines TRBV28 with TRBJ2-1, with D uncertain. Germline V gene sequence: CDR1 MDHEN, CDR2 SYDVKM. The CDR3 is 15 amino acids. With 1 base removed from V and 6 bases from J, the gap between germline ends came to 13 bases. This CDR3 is CASSLYLTGLNEQFF. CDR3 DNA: TGTGCCAGCAGTTTATACCTTACCGGGCTCAATGAGCAGTTCTTC.

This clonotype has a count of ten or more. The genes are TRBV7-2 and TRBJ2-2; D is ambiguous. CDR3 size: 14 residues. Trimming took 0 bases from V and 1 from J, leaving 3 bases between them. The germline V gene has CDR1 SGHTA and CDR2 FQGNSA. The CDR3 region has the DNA TGTGCCAGCAGCTTAGCCCAGAACACCGGGGAGCTGTTTTTT. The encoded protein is CASSLAQNTGELFF.

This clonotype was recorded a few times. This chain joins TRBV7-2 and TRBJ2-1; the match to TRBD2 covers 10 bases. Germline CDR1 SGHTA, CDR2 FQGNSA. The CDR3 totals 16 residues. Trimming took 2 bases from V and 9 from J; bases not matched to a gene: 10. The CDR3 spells CASSLKRSSGGVEQFF. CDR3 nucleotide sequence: TGTGCCAGCAGCTTAAAAAGGTCTAGCGGGGGAGTTGAGCAGTTCTTC.

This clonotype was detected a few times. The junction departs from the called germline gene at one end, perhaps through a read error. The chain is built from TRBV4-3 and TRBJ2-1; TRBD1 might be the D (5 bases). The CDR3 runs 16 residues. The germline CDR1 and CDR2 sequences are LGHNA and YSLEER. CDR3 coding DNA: TGCGCCAGCAGACAAGGCGACAGTAATTCCTACAATGAGCAGTTCTTC. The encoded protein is CASRQGDSNSYNEQFF.

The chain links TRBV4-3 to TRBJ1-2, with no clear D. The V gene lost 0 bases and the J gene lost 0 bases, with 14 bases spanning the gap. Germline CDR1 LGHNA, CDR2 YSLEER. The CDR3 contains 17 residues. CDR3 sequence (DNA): TGCGCCAGCAGCCAAGAACATTTCGGAGGAACTAACTATGGCTACACCTTC. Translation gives CASSQEHFGGTNYGYTF.

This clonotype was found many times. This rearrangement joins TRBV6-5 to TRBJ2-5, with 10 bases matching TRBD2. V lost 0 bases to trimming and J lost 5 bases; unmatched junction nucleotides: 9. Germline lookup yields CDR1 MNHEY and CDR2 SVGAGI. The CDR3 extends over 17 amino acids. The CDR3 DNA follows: TGTGCCAGCAGTTACTCTCTAGCGGGGGTACCATCCGAGACCCAGTACTTC. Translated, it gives CASSYSLAGVPSETQYF.